This T cell receptor beta chain was identified in a study of Graves' ophthalmopathy and Graves' hyperthyroidism (dated by TCRdb to 2016 to 2019). Background for the entire study: Peripheral blood samples were taken at the time of initial diagnosis, before any treatment was given. For training and testing, the roughly 97 patients in the discovery cohort were randomly divided in a 7:3 ratio. An independent validation cohort was composed of fewer than 20 hyperthyroidism patients and more than 15 patients who later progressed from hyperthyroidism to ophthalmopathy. To tell Graves' ophthalmopathy apart from Graves' hyperthyroidism, and to predict which patients would progress to ophthalmopathy, the study relied on TCR beta repertoire signatures. In total, 135 blood samples were TCR-sequenced: fewer than 50 ophthalmopathy, approximately 75 hyperthyroidism and about 17 hyperthyroidism-to-ophthalmopathy patients. Once sampling was done, hyperthyroidism patients were given methimazole at a starting dose of 30 mg daily, while ophthalmopathy patients were given high-dose intravenous methylprednisolone. To explore V-J signatures that distinguish ophthalmopathy from hyperthyroidism, a discovery set of roughly 98 patients was enrolled, made up of around 40 with ophthalmopathy and 57 with stable hyperthyroidism. In over 5 hyperthyroidism patients, the T-cell repertoire of thyroid tissue was compared with the T-cell repertoire of blood. Results the study describes overall, beyond this receptor: In validation, the model predicted ophthalmopathy progression with less than 71% sensitivity and around 72% specificity; 12 predicted patients were CT-confirmed with GO in a median of around 6 months. Sample size was not predetermined statistically, and investigators were not blinded to group allocation. In cross-validation, the 13-signature model distinguished ophthalmopathy from stable hyperthyroidism with more than 85% sensitivity and approximately 81% specificity, while in the test set the corresponding values were 80% and 75%. Most expanded thyroid clonotypes with a frequency above 0.001 also appeared in blood, which suggests that blood repertoires may reflect the immune response in the thyroid.

This clonotype has ten or more counts. It lacks a known antigen. Germline and junction disagree at one end, which may indicate a read error. For repertoire sequencing, the TCR beta CDR3 regions were amplified from RNA transcripts. The first round was an RT-PCR using HTBI primers with the Qiagen OneStep RT-PCR kit, and this first round was followed by a second-round multiplex PCR, then size selection and purification. The libraries underwent paired-end sequencing with 100 bp reads on an Illumina HiSeq2000. Per the original workflow: SOAPnuke was used to process the reads, removing any read that contained adapters or uncalled bases, had a mean Phred below 15, or lacked an exact match to the constant primer or identifier. High-quality paired reads were merged with COPE v1.2.5. Unique nucleotide sequences were defined as clonotypes and aligned to IMGT TRB V, D and J references using MiTCR v1.1. The analysis was limited to V-J combinations with a frequency above 0.0001, which together covered 98% to 99.2% of repertoires. For each V-J combination, a TCR clonal expansion and chaos score was defined as F50 clonal expansion divided by the chaos observed in the TCRdist matrix. Welch's t-statistics and random forest were used to narrow the features down to around 12 V-J combinations, which were then fed into a naive Bayes classifier. The Morisita-Horn index was used to measure how similar the thyroid and blood repertoires were. TCRdb trimmed public reads at Q25 via fastp, called clones via MiXCR and kept in-frame beta chains. Entries are consolidated by CDR3 protein sequence, retaining the most common genes and DNA. These V and J calls derive from TCRdb rather than the authors' analysis. This sample lists about half a million distinct CDR3 sequences; over 13% were detected once. Roughly 10% of the sample lies in the top ten.

The ophthalmopathy patients had moderately to severely active disease, with a Clinical Activity Score of 3 or higher, a NOSPECS grade of 4 or higher, and a disease duration of less than 3 months. Anyone with other autoimmune diseases, uncontrolled infections, pregnancy or lactation was excluded from the study. Diagnosis was based on clinical symptoms, serum thyroxine, TRAb, thyroid ultrasound and orbital computed tomography. Using Ficoll-Paque density gradient centrifugation, PBMCs were isolated from about 10 ml of fresh peripheral blood. Total RNA was extracted using Trizol reagent, and RNA quality was checked on an Agilent 2100 Bioanalyzer. CDR1 and CDR2 (SGHVS, FQNEAQ) derive from the germline V gene. The CDR3 goes from the cysteine to the phenylalanine over 14 residues. Of all the DNA, just the CDR3 is kept, 42 bases in frame from base 1.

The sequence was obtained from a woman aged 25 to 45 with Graves' ophthalmopathy. Donor details come from another sample of the same person, matched by shared clones. The receptor chain draws on TRBV7-8 and TRBJ2-5; the D gene is possibly TRBD2, with 6 bases matching. Sample: blood. The CDR3 sequence is CASTLWRGGETQYF. The nucleotide sequence is TGTGCCAGCACCTTATGGCGGGGCGGAGAGACCCAGTACTTC.